The 31 T cell receptor beta chains given below trace back to one sample, sequenced in a study of glioma-infiltrating T cells. TCR alpha and beta CDR3 regions were amplified from RNA using iRepertoire nested multiplex PCR. From the multiplex PCR reads, TCRdb called clonotypes with MiXCR, one entry per CDR3 protein. The sample has roughly 100,000 distinct CDR3 sequences; around 29% are singletons. Input material: glioma tissue, nonneoplastic brain tissue, or PBMCs (not recorded which). These receptors all stem from a human donor with low-grade glioma or glioblastoma, undergoing nonglioma brain surgery, or in good health (not recorded which).

The chain carries TRBV3-1 and TRBJ1-2; D is unresolved. The germline gives CDR1 LGHDT, CDR2 YNNKEL (reference sequence). Between the trimmed V and J ends, which lost 2 bases and 7 bases, there was a span of 11 bases. The CDR3 spans 13 residues. The CDR3 DNA reads TGTGCCAGCAGCCAATCGGTGAGAGGTGGCTACACCTTC. Translating gives CASSQSVRGGYTF.

This chain joins TRBV25-1 and TRBJ1-5; no clear D. This CDR3 contains 11 residues. Germline V gene sequence: CDR1 MGHDK, CDR2 SYGVNS. Trimming shortened V by 3 bases and J by 14 bases, and 11 bases separated the two germline ends. CDR3 region: CASSDGSLKHF. CDR3 bases: TGTGCCAGCAGTGATGGGAGCCTCAAGCATTTT.

This clonotype was picked up many times. The rearrangement uses TRBV7-2 and TRBJ2-7; 9 nucleotides match TRBD1. CDR1 and CDR2 from the germline V gene are SGHTA and FQGNSA. After removal of 5 bases from V and 0 bases from J, the junction contained 8 bases not matched to a gene. The CDR3 is 16 amino acids. The CDR3 loop reads CASSRTGTGPSYEQYF. CDR3 coding DNA: TGTGCCAGCAGCCGAACCGGGACAGGGCCCTCCTACGAGCAGTACTTC.

The table lists this clonotype with many counts. The CDR3 protein is CASSFSGGATDTQYF. In DNA form, the CDR3 reads TGTGCCAGCAGCTTTAGCGGGGGGGCCACAGATACGCAGTATTTT. This chain joins TRBV7-2 and TRBJ2-3; 11 bases are a match to TRBD2. Per germline, CDR1 SGHTA and CDR2 FQGNSA. V was pared by 3 bases and J by 2 bases, with 1 base of the junction left unmatched. The CDR3 loop spans 15 amino acids.

The sample holds many counts of this clonotype. The chain links TRBV5-4 to TRBJ1-1; 9 bases fit TRBD1. This CDR3 contains 14 residues. Trimming at V came to 4 bases and at J to 1 base, leaving 2 bases not matched to a gene. Germline V gene data show CDR1 as SGHNT and CDR2 as YYREEE (reference sequence). The DNA of the CDR3 is TGTGCCAGCAGCCGGGGACAGGGGAACACTGAAGCTTTCTTT. This translates into CASSRGQGNTEAFF.

CDR3 in amino acids: CSVEIPGLRAFF. For the CDR3, the DNA is TGCAGCGTTGAAATCCCGGGGTTGAGAGCTTTCTTT. The V call is TRBV29-1, the J call TRBJ1-1; D gene ambiguous. This CDR3 region has 12 residues. The germline gives CDR1 SQVTM, CDR2 ANQGSEA. V lost 2 bases to trimming and J lost 10 bases, with 14 bases between them.

This clonotype was seen many times. The gene calls are TRBV7-2 and TRBJ2-3; no firm D call. The CDR3 extends over 14 amino acids. Trimming removed 1 base at V and 1 base at J, with 6 bases between. Germline CDR1 is SGHTA and CDR2 is FQGNSA. CDR3 sequence reads: CASSLGYGTDTQYF. CDR3 DNA: TGTGCCAGCAGCTTAGGGTATGGCACAGATACGCAGTATTTT.

This clonotype was recorded at least ten times. V is TRBV7-6 and J is TRBJ2-7; no clear D gene. CDR3 size: 13 residues. The germline V and J ends were trimmed by 1 base and 5 bases, with 9 bases remaining between them. Looked up from germline, CDR1 is SGHVS and CDR2 is FNYEAQ. Here the CDR3 DNA reads TGTGCCAGCAGCTTAGGTTACGGAAACGAGCAGTACTTC. Translation: CASSLGYGNEQYF.

This clonotype was seen ten or more times. The chain is built from TRBV28 and TRBJ2-4, with D possibly being TRBD1 (6 bases). The V end lost 2 bases, the J end lost 7 bases, and 15 bases lay between the germline ends. The CDR3 spans 15 residues. Germline-derived CDR1 and CDR2 are MDHEN and SYDVKM. The CDR3 region is CASSLPIRGGNIQYF. The CDR3 bases are TGTGCCAGCAGTTTACCAATAAGAGGGGGTAACATTCAGTACTTC.

This clonotype was detected only a few times. This chain uses TRBV4-3 with TRBJ2-3; no firm D call. Germline V lookup: CDR1 LGHNA, CDR2 YSLEER. This CDR3 comprises 16 residues. Trimming left V 0 bases short and J 4 bases short, with 14 bases between. CDR3 in DNA: TGCGCCAGCAGCCAAGACGGGCCTGGGGTTCCAGATACGCAGTATTTT. Its translation: CASSQDGPGVPDTQYF.

This clonotype occurred many times. V gene TRBV28 combines with J gene TRBJ2-7; weak D call: TRBD1 (6 bases). V lost 6 bases and J 0 bases, leaving 24 bases between the germline ends. Looked up from germline, CDR1 is MDHEN and CDR2 is SYDVKM. The CDR3 loop spans 18 amino acids. The DNA of the CDR3 is TGTGCCAGCAGAACGCACGTCCTCACCGGGACACCCTCCTACGAGCAGTACTTC. Translated: CASRTHVLTGTPSYEQYF.

This clonotype was recorded at least ten times. The chain carries TRBV20-1 and TRBJ2-1; D is ambiguous. Trimming took 5 bases from V and 2 from J, leaving 7 bases between them. The CDR3 length is 12 residues. CDR1 and CDR2 from the germline V gene are DFQATT and SNEGSKA (reference sequence). The CDR3 DNA follows: TGCAGTGCTCTAGGAACCTACAATGAGCAGTTCTTC. Translating it yields CSALGTYNEQFF.

This clonotype was detected ten times or more. The chain carries TRBV5-1 and TRBJ2-7, with a weak D call TRBD2 (5 bases). V was shortened by 1 base and J by 0 bases, with 11 bases between the two germline ends. This CDR3 spans 15 amino acids. The germline CDR1 and CDR2 sequences are SGHRS and YFSETQ. CDR3 region: CASSLNPGSSYEQYF. DNA of the CDR3: TGCGCCAGCAGCTTGAACCCGGGGAGCTCCTACGAGCAGTACTTC.

V and J are TRBV12-3 or TRBV12-4 and TRBJ2-3, with D perhaps matching TRBD1 (5 bases). The CDR3 sequence is 17 residues long. Trimming shortened V by 5 bases and J by 2 bases, and 20 bases separated the two germline ends. The CDR3 DNA sequence: TGTGCCAGCAGTGAGGACATGGGCCCCGCACTCACAGATACGCAGTATTTT. This sequence encodes CASSEDMGPALTDTQYF.

At least ten counts were recorded for this clonotype. The chain uses TRBV7-2 and TRBJ2-3; TRBD2 aligns across 10 bases. The germline CDR1 and CDR2 sequences are SGHTA and FQGNSA. The junction had 6 bases not matched to a gene; V was cut back by 1 base and J by 2 bases. The CDR3 consists of 17 residues. DNA of the CDR3: TGTGCCAGCAGCTTAGAAATAGCGGGGGGTAACACAGATACGCAGTATTTT. Its translation: CASSLEIAGGNTDTQYF. The variable domain in full, completed from reference TRBV7-2 and TRBJ2-3, reads GAGVSQSPSNKVTEKGKDVELRCDPISGHTALYWYRQSLGQGLEFLIYFQGNSAPDKSGLPSDRFSAERTGGSVSTLTIQRTQQEDSAVYLCASSLEIAGGNTDTQYFGPGTRLTVL.

To note about this clonotype: A read error is possible here, since a much larger clone lies one base away. The chain couples TRBV2 to TRBJ2-1; D might be TRBD2 (7 bases). The CDR3 has 15 amino acids. V was shortened by 5 bases and J by 6 bases, with 17 bases between the two germline ends. Germline V CDR1 and CDR2: SNHLY, FYNNEI. This CDR3 reads CASSFLPGGPNEQFF. CDR3 coding DNA: TGTGCCAGCAGTTTCCTCCCCGGGGGGCCCAATGAGCAGTTCTTC.

This clonotype was recorded many times. This sequence joins TRBV6-2 or TRBV6-3 and TRBJ2-5, with D possibly TRBD2 on 6 matching bases. The germline V gene has CDR1 MNHEY and CDR2 SVGEGT. Trimming stripped 2 bases from V and 3 bases from J, with 10 bases between. This CDR3 is built from 14 residues. The CDR3 loop reads CASSYGGGEETQYF. CDR3 DNA: TGTGCCAGCAGTTACGGGGGAGGTGAAGAGACCCAGTACTTC.

This clonotype has just a few counts. The genes are TRBV30 and TRBJ1-2; no reliable D call. V lost 4 bases and J lost 8, with 8 bases in between. The CDR3 spans 10 residues. The germline V gene has CDR1 GTSNPN and CDR2 SVGIG (reference sequence). The CDR3 sequence: CAWKVRGYTF. DNA of the CDR3: TGTGCCTGGAAGGTGAGGGGCTACACCTTC.

For this clonotype: A much larger clone lies a single base off, so this may be a read error. The chain combines TRBV28 with TRBJ2-7; 7 nucleotides line up with TRBD1. Germline V gene data show CDR1 as MDHEN and CDR2 as SYDVKM. Losses at the gene ends were 10 bases for V and 6 bases for J; bases not matched to a gene: 18. The CDR3 contains 15 residues. The CDR3 bases are TGTGCCACCAGCAGAGTGACGACAGGGAGCCTCGAGCAGTACTTC. Protein sequence: CATSRVTTGSLEQYF.

This clonotype was detected only a few times. The chain has TRBV6-1 and TRBJ2-1; tentative D call: TRBD2 (5 bases). The ends were cut back, 6 bases at V and 7 bases at J, with 16 bases in the middle. The CDR3 sequence is 14 residues long. Germline values: CDR1 MNHNS, CDR2 SASEGT. CDR3 loop: CASSPLRAGNEQFF. CDR3 nucleotide sequence: TGTGCCAGCAGCCCCCTGCGGGCCGGAAATGAGCAGTTCTTC.

Turning to this clonotype: This clone may be a read error of a much larger clone one base away. This sequence joins TRBV20-1 and TRBJ2-7, with D possibly TRBD2 on 5 matching bases. This CDR3 is built from 15 residues. Germline loops: CDR1 DFQATT, CDR2 SNEGSKA (reference sequence). V gave up 0 bases and J gave up 7 bases, with 19 bases separating them. CDR3 coding DNA: TGCAGTGCTAGAGAGGTACTAGGAAATTTGAAAGAGCAGTACTTC. This translates into CSAREVLGNLKEQYF.

This clonotype showed up just once. A much larger clonotype is one base distant, so this may be a read error. The CDR3 reads CAISTIGQETQYF. The CDR3 DNA reads TGTGCCATCTCGACTATCGGGCAAGAGACCCAGTACTTC. The rearrangement joins TRBV10-3 to TRBJ2-5; D may be TRBD2 (5 bases). CDR1 is ENHRY, CDR2 SYGVKD, per germline. The V and J ends lost 8 bases and 2 bases respectively, with 12 bases between them. This CDR3 spans 13 amino acids.

This clonotype has just a few counts. The J gene is TRBJ2-1, the V gene TRBV7-9; TRBD2 aligns across 10 bases. Germline lookup yields CDR1 SEHNR and CDR2 FQNEAQ (reference sequence). The J segment lost 3 bases and the V segment lost 3 bases, leaving 11 bases of the junction unmatched. The CDR3 sequence is 18 residues long. CDR3 DNA: TGTGCCAGCAGCTTTGAGCGGGGGGGCTCGGTACGCTACAATGAGCAGTTCTTC. Translating gives CASSFERGGSVRYNEQFF. Full variable domain (remainder filled in from reference TRBV7-9 and TRBJ2-1): DTGVSQNPRHKITKRGQNVTFRCDPISEHNRLYWYRQTLGQGPEFLTYFQNEAQLEKSRLLSDRFSAERPKGSFSTLEIQRTEQGDSAMYLCASSFERGGSVRYNEQFFGPGTRLTVL.

This chain links TRBV5-6 with TRBJ2-2; TRBD2 agrees at 8 bases. Germline V gene data show CDR1 as SGHDT and CDR2 as YYEEEE. V shed 6 bases and J 6 bases; nucleotides not matched to a gene: 7. This CDR3 comprises 14 residues. The CDR3 region is CASKELGGAGELFF. The CDR3 DNA follows: TGTGCCAGCAAGGAACTCGGGGGGGCCGGGGAGCTGTTTTTT.

The CDR3 region has the DNA TGTGCCAGCAGCCAAAATTCCGATGGAAATCAGCCCCAGCATTTT. Encoded protein: CASSQNSDGNQPQHF. The V and J genes are TRBV3-1 and TRBJ1-5; D is unclear. Trimming stripped 2 bases from V and 4 bases from J, with 12 bases between. CDR3 length: 15 residues. Germline V lookup: CDR1 LGHDT, CDR2 YNNKEL (reference sequence).

V is TRBV5-1 and J is TRBJ2-3; TRBD2 matches at 10 bases. The CDR3 is 16 residues long. Per germline, CDR1 SGHRS and CDR2 YFSETQ. With V trimmed by 0 bases and J by 3 bases, 4 bases remained unmatched. The CDR3 sequence is CASSLESGGATDTQYF. CDR3 nucleotide sequence: TGCGCCAGCAGCTTGGAAAGCGGGGGGGCGACAGATACGCAGTATTTT.

This clonotype was seen repeatedly, ten times or more. The J gene is TRBJ2-7, the V gene TRBV28, with a tentative D call TRBD2 (5 bases). CDR1 MDHEN and CDR2 SYDVKM come from the germline V gene. There are 16 residues in the CDR3. The V and J ends lost 4 bases and 6 bases respectively, with 22 bases between them. The CDR3 here is CASSSDWEGFVFEQYF. The CDR3 DNA follows: TGTGCCAGCAGTTCGGACTGGGAAGGTTTCGTCTTCGAGCAGTACTTC.

The chain combines TRBV3-1 with TRBJ2-7; D uncertain. The CDR3 has 14 amino acids. Germline V lookup: CDR1 LGHDT, CDR2 YNNKEL (reference sequence). Deletions cut 0 bases from V and 2 bases from J, with 8 bases between. The CDR3 protein is CASSQEPSAYEQYF. CDR3 bases: TGTGCCAGCAGCCAAGAGCCCAGTGCCTACGAGCAGTACTTC.

This clonotype was found many times. This chain uses TRBV4-3 with TRBJ2-7; D gene unclear. This CDR3 has 13 amino acids. The germline V gene encodes CDR1 LGHNA and CDR2 YSLEER. V was shortened by 0 bases and J by 2 bases, with 5 bases between the two germline ends. CDR3: CASSQDLAYEQYF. CDR3 nucleotide sequence: TGCGCCAGCAGCCAAGACTTAGCCTACGAGCAGTACTTC.

Ten or more counts support this clonotype. This chain connects TRBV28 to TRBJ1-3; D remains ambiguous. The germline V gene has CDR1 MDHEN and CDR2 SYDVKM. The CDR3 sequence is 14 residues long. Trimming shortened V by 2 bases and J by 4 bases, and 9 bases separated the two germline ends. The CDR3 loop is CASSLTHPGNTIYF. The CDR3 nucleotides are TGTGCCAGCAGTTTAACACACCCGGGAAACACCATATATTTT. Full variable domain (missing parts from reference TRBV28 and TRBJ1-3): DVKVTQSSRYLVKRTGEKVFLECVQDMDHENMFWYRQDPGLGLRLIYFSYDVKMKEKGDIPEGYSVSREKKERFSLILESASTNQTSMYLCASSLTHPGNTIYFGEGSWLTVV.

This clonotype came up many times. This chain links TRBV7-8 with TRBJ1-1, with a tentative D call TRBD1 (5 bases). CDR1 is SGHVS and CDR2 is FQNEAQ in the germline V gene. This CDR3 has 15 amino acids. Trimming removed 0 bases at V and 1 base at J, with 9 bases between. The CDR3 region has the DNA TGTGCCAGCAGCTTAGCCGGGACTGGGAACACTGAAGCTTTCTTT. Translated, it gives CASSLAGTGNTEAFF.